The sequence of this TCR beta chain was determined in a study of identical twins. Points from the study as a whole: Compared with models, monozygotic twins showed more out-of-frame TCR alpha sharing. Abundant beta clonotypes from cord blood bore fewer insertions; memory repertoires lacked this pattern.

J lost 0 bases, V lost 5 bases, and 8 bases had no gene match. The CDR3 contains 16 residues. Germline V gene lookup returns CDR1 SGHVS and CDR2 FNYEAQ. To note about this clonotype: Its antigen remains unknown.

TCRdb reprocessed the 5' RACE reads with MiXCR, giving one entry per CDR3 protein. The top ten clones hold around 1.9% of a sample with around 670,000 distinct CDR3 sequences, around 6.1% of them seen once. The clonotype originates from a man between 18 and 29 years old in good health. V gene TRBV7-6 combines with J gene TRBJ2-3; the match to TRBD2 covers 7 bases. The sample comprised naive T cells sorted from blood. CDR3 in DNA: TGTGCCAGCAGCCCCTCAAGCGGGACTAGCACAGATACGCAGTATTTT. Translated: CASSPSSGTSTDTQYF.